This TCR beta chain was found in a study of T cell repertoires in cytomegalovirus infection. For the study at large: It was recently identified HLA-C-restricted and well-studied HLA-B-restricted CMV epitopes that the study used. CMV infection plus the matching HLA type was flagged by public TCR beta signatures.

The CDR3 is 14 residues long. V lost 6 bases and J 5 bases, leaving 14 bases between the germline ends. Germline values: CDR1 MNHEY, CDR2 SMNVEV (reference sequence). To note about this clonotype: Its cognate antigen is unknown.

TCRdb re-called the reads through MiXCR, storing one row per CDR3 protein. The table shows about 110,000 distinct CDR3 sequences, with 35% to 50% occurring only once. V usage is TRBV27 and J usage is TRBJ2-1; weak D call: TRBD2 (6 bases). This receptor was obtained from a human donor in good health (CMV status not recorded). Some clones in this sample may be carry-over from other donors' samples. This material consisted of CD8+ T cells from cultured PBMCs, taken from culture after CMV antigen stimulation. The chain's CDR3 is CASRVERADNEQFF. The CDR3 DNA reads TGTGCCAGCAGAGTGGAGCGGGCAGACAATGAGCAGTTCTTC.